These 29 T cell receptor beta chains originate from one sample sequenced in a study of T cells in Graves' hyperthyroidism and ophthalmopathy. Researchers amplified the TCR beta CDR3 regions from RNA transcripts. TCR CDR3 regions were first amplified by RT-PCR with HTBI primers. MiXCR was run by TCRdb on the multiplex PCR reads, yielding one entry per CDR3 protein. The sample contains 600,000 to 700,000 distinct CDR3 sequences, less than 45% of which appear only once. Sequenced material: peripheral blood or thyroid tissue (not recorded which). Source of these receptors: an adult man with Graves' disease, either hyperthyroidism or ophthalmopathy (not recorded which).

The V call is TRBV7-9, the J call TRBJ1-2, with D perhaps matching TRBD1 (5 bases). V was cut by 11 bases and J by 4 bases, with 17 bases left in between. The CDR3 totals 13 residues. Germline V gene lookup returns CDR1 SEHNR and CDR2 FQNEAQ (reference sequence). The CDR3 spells CAWSAGSGYGYTF. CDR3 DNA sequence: TGTGCCTGGAGTGCAGGGTCGGGCTATGGCTACACCTTC.

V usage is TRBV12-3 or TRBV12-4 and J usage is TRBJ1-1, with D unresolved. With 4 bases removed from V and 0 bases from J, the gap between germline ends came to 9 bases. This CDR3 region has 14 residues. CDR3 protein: CASSYLRMNTEAFF. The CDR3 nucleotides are TGTGCCAGCAGTTACCTGCGGATGAACACTGAAGCTTTCTTT.

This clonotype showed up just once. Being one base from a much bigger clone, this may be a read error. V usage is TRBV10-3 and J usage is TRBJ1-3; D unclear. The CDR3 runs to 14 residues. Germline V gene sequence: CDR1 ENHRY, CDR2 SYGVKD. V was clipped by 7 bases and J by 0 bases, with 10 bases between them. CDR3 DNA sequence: TGTGCCATCAAGCTCGAGGGCTCTGGAAACACCATATATTTT. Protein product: CAIKLEGSGNTIYF.

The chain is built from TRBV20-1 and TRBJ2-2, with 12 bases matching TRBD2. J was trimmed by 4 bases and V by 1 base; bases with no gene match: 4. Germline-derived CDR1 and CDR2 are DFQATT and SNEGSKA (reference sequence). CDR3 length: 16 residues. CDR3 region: CSARAGTSGLTGELFF. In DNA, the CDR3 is TGCAGTGCTAGAGCTGGGACTAGCGGGCTCACCGGGGAGCTGTTTTTT.

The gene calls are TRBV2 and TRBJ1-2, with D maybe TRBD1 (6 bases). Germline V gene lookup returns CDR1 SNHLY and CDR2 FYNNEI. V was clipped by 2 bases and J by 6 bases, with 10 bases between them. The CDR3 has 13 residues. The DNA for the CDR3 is TGTGCCAGCAGTGAAATCAGGGGAGATGGCTACACCTTC. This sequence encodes CASSEIRGDGYTF.

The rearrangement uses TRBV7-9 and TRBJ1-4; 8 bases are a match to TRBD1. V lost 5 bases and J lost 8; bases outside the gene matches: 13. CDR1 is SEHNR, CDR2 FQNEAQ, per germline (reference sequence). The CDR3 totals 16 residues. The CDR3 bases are TGTGCCAGCAGCCTAACGATCGGGACAGGTGGAGAAAAACTGTTTTTT. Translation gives CASSLTIGTGGEKLFF.

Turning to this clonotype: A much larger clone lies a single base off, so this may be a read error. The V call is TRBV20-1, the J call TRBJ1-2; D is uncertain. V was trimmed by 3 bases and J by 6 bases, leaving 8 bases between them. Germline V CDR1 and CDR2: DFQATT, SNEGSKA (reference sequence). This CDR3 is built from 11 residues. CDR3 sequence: CSARDGDGYTF. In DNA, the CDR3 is TGCAGTGCTAGGGATGGCGATGGCTACACCTTC.

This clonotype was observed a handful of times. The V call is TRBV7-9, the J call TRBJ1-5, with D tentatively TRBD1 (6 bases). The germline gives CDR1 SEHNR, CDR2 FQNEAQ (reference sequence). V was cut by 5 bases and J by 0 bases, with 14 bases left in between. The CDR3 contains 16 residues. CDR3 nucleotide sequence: TGTGCCAGCAGCCCCGGACAGACTCATAGCAATCAGCCCCAGCATTTT. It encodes CASSPGQTHSNQPQHF.

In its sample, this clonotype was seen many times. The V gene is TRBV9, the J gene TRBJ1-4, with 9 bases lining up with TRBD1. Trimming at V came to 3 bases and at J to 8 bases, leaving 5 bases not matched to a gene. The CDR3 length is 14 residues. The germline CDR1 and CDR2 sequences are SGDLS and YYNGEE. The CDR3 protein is CASSEGTGREKLFF. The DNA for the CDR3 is TGTGCCAGCAGCGAAGGGACAGGGCGGGAAAAACTGTTTTTT. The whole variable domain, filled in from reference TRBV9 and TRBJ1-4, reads DSGVTQTPKHLITATGQRVTLRCSPRSGDLSVYWYQQSLDQGLQFLIQYYNGEERAKGNILERFSAQQFPDLHSELNLSSLELGDSALYFCASSEGTGREKLFFGSGTQLSVL.

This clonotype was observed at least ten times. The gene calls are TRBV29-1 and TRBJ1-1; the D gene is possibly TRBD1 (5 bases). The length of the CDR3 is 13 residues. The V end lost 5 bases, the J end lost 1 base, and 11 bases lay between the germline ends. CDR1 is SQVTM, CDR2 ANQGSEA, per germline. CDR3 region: CSVSYGTNTEAFF. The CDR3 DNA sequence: TGCAGCGTTTCCTACGGGACGAACACTGAAGCTTTCTTT.

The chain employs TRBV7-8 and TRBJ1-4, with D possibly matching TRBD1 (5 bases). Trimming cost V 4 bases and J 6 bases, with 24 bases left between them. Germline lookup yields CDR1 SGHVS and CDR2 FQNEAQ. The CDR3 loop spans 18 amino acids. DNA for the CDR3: TGTGCCAGCAGCTATAGAGCATTAGGTCAGGGATCGGATGAAAAACTGTTTTTT. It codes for CASSYRALGQGSDEKLFF.

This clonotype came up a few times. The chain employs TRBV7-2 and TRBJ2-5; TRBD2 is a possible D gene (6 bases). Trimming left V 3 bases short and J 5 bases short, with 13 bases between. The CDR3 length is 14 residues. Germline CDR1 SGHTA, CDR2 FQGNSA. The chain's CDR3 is CASSLDPGRETQYF. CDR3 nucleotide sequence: TGTGCCAGCAGCTTGGACCCAGGGAGGGAGACCCAGTACTTC.

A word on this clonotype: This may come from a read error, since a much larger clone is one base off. The CDR3 DNA sequence: TGTGCCACGACTAGCGGGAGCTCCTACGAGCAGTACTTC. It yields the protein CATTSGSSYEQYF. This chain uses TRBV25-1 with TRBJ2-7; the match to TRBD2 covers 12 bases. J was trimmed by 0 bases and V by 10 bases; bases with no gene match: 1. Germline CDR1 reads MGHDK; CDR2 reads SYGVNS. The CDR3 contains 13 residues.

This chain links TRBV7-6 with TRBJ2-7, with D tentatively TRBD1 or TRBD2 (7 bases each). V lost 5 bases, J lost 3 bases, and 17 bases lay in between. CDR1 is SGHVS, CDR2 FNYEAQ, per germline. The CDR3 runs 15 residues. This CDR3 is CASSQGGRGDYEQYF. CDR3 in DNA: TGTGCCAGCAGCCAGGGGGGTCGGGGGGACTACGAGCAGTACTTC.

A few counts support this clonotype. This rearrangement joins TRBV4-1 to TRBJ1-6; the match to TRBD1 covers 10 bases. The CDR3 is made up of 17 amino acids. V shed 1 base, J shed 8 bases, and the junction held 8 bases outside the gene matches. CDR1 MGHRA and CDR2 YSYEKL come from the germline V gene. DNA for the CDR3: TGCGCCAGCAGCCAAGTAGGACAGGGGGATCAGGATTCACCCCTCCACTTT. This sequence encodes CASSQVGQGDQDSPLHF.

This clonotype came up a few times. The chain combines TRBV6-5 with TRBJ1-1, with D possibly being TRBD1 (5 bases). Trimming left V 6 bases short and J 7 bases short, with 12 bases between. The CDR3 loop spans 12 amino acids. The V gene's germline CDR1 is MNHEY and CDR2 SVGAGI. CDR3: CASRSTTVEAFF. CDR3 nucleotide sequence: TGTGCCAGCAGATCTACGACAGTTGAAGCTTTCTTT.

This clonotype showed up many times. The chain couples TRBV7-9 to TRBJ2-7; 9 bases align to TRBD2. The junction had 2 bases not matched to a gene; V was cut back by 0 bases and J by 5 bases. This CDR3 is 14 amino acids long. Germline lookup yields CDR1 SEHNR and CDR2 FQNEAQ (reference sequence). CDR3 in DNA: TGTGCCAGCAGCTTAGCCGGGACTAGCAACGAGCAGTACTTC. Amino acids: CASSLAGTSNEQYF.

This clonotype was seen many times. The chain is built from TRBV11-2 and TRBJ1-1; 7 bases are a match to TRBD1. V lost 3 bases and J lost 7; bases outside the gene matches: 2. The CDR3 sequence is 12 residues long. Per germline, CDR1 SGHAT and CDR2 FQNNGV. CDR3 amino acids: CASSFGTVEAFF. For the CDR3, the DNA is TGTGCCAGCAGCTTCGGGACAGTTGAAGCTTTCTTT.

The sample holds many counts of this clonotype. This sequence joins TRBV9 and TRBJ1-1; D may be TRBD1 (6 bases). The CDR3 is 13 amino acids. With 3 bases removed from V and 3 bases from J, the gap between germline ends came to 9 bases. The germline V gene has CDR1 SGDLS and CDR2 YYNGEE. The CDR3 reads CASSEGGDTEAFF. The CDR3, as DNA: TGTGCCAGCAGCGAGGGGGGAGACACTGAAGCTTTCTTT.

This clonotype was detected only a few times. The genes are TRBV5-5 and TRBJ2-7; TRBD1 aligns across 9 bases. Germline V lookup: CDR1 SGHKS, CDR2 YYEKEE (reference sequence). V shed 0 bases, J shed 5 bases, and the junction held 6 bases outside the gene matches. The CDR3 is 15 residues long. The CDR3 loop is CASSLGDREGDEQYF. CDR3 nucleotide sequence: TGTGCCAGCAGCTTGGGGGACAGGGAAGGTGACGAGCAGTACTTC.

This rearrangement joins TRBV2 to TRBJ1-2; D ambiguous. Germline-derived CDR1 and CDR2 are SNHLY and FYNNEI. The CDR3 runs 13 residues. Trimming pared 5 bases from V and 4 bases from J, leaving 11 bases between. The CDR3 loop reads CASSPRLAYGYTF. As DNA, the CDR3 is TGTGCCAGCAGTCCGCGGCTAGCCTATGGCTACACCTTC.

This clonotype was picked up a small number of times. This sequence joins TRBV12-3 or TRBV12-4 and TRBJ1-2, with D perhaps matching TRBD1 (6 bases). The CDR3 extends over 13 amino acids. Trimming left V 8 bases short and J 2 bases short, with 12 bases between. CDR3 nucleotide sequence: TGTGCCAGCTCGGGGGACACGAACTATGGCTACACCTTC. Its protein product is CASSGDTNYGYTF.

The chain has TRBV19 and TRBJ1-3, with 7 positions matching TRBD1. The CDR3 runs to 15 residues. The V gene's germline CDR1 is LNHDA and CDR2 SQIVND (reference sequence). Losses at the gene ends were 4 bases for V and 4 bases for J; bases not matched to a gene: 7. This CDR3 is CASSTQSDRGNTIYF. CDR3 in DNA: TGTGCCAGTAGTACCCAATCGGACAGGGGAAACACCATATATTTT.

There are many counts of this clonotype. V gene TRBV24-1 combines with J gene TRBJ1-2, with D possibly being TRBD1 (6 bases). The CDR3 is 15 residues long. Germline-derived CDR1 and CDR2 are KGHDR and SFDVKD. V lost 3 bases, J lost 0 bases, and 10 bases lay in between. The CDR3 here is CATSDAGETNYGYTF. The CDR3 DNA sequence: TGTGCCACCAGTGATGCAGGGGAAACTAACTATGGCTACACCTTC.

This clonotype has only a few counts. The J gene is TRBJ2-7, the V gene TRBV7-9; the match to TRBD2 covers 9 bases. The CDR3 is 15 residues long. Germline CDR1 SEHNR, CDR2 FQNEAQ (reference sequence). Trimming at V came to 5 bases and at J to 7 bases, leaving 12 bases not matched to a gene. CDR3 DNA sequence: TGTGCCAGCAGCCGTCCTAGCGGGGCTCTGGGGGAGCAGTACTTC. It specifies CASSRPSGALGEQYF. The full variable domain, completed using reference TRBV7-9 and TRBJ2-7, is DTGVSQNPRHKITKRGQNVTFRCDPISEHNRLYWYRQTLGQGPEFLTYFQNEAQLEKSRLLSDRFSAERPKGSFSTLEIQRTEQGDSAMYLCASSRPSGALGEQYFGPGTRLTVT.

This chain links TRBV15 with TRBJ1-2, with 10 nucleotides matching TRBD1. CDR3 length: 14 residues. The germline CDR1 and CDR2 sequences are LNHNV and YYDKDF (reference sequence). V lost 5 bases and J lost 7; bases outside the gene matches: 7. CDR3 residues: CATSAQTGGGGYTF. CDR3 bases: TGTGCCACCAGCGCCCAGACAGGGGGCGGTGGCTACACCTTC.

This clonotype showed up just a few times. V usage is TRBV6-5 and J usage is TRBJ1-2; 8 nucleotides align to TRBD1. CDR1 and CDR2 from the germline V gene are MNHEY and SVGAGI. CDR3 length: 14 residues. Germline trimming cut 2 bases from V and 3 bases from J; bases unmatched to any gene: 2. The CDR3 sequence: CASSYQGADYGYTF. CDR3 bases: TGTGCCAGCAGTTACCAGGGGGCCGACTATGGCTACACCTTC.

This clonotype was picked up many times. CDR3 loop: CASSLGGGITEAFF. The CDR3 nucleotides read TGTGCCAGCAGCTTAGGTGGGGGGATCACTGAAGCTTTCTTT. The chain combines TRBV7-9 with TRBJ1-1; a possible D gene is TRBD1 (5 bases). CDR1 and CDR2 (germline): SEHNR, FQNEAQ (reference sequence). The CDR3 totals 14 residues. V dropped 1 base and J dropped 4 bases, with 10 bases sitting between them.

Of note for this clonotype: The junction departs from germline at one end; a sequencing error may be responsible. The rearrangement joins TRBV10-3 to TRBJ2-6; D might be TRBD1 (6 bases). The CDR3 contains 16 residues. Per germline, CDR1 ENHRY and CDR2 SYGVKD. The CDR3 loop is CASSIVTGTGASVLTF. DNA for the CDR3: TGTGCCAGCAGTATCGTTACAGGGACCGGGGCCAGCGTCCTGACTTTC.